The present TCR beta chain was sequenced within a study of blood T cell repertoires in COVID-19 (dated by TCRdb to the early 2020s). About the investigation overall: Samples covering the acute and convalescent phases of COVID-19 were provided by collaborators in the United States, Italy and Spain. Deeply sampled blood TCRbeta repertoires from subjects exposed to, actively infected with, or recovered from COVID-19 were included in the dataset. A freely available public database, intended as a resource for researchers studying the immune response to SARS-CoV-2, is where the repertoires were released. HLA class I and class II types, where available, came from metadata supplied by the sample provider rather than from assay-based typing. Nearly every sample came with metadata listing a de-identified subject ID, COVID-19 status, age in years and sex. Samples came from the ongoing ImmuneRACE study (first 160 participants) plus 1,254 subjects from 6 global collaborators. The prospective study material was composed of cDNA or gDNA derived from T cells, B-cell-depleted T cells, or PBMCs. The study at large found these results: Clinical and demographic metadata were provided uncurated, with the amount varying by source and participant.

Participants in the prospective study were aged about 18 to 95 years, lived in 20 to 25 United States geographic areas, and enrolled through a virtual design. In the prospective study, cohorts were assigned on the basis of participant-reported clinical history obtained from a screening survey and a study questionnaire. ImmuneRACE Cohort 3 recovered participants were defined by two consecutive negative NP/OP PCR tests, healthcare professional clearance, or symptom resolution. In the prospective study, whole blood, serum and a nasopharyngeal or oropharyngeal swab were collected from each participant by mobile phlebotomists. Participants in the prospective study had the option to provide additional blood draws and questionnaires over a 2-month period. Prospective study blood samples were shipped either frozen or at room temperature before DNA extraction. Including cysteine and phenylalanine, the CDR3 has 16 amino acids. The kept DNA is CDR3 alone, 48 bases in frame from the first base. Germline trimming amounts to 2 bases on V and 2 bases on J, with 7 as the count of junction bases outside the gene matches. Taken from the germline V gene (reference sequence), the CDR1 and CDR2 loops are MNHEY and SMNVEV.

In the case of this clone: Its target antigen remains unknown. No base qualities exist here, and no much larger clone lies one base off it.

TCRbeta CDR3 regions were amplified from genomic DNA by means of the immunoSEQ Assay, a bias-controlled multiplex PCR. Concerning the study's data processing: The number of nucleated cells in each sample was estimated from the amplification of reference gene primers within the assay. To quantify the absolute abundance of each unique TCRbeta CDR3 rearrangement, sequence reads were collapsed and filtered. Productive Simpson clonality was computed per sample as the square root of Simpson's diversity index over productive rearrangements. TCRdb took over this immuneACCESS table, retaining in-frame rearrangements with V and J assigned. Such tables are incomplete; in checked studies, under half of the missing clones stem from an unresolved V gene, and the remainder is unexplained. Clone size and V and J calls were adopted from that table, with D and trimming inferred from the DNA. The sample yields roughly 190,000 clones; roughly 90% were counted once. The ten largest account for roughly 0.82% of the sample.

The sequencing input was PBMCs or T cells enriched from blood (not recorded which). The receptor's source is a woman between 18 and 29 years old who had recovered from COVID-19. The sequence links TRBV27 to TRBJ2-7, and 9 junctional nucleotides match TRBD2. The encoded CDR3 is CASSLTSGQITYEQYF. The nucleotide sequence reads TGTGCCAGCAGTTTAACTAGCGGGCAAATTACCTACGAGCAGTACTTC.